The 5 T cell receptor beta chains listed next were all sequenced from one sample in a study of OX40 agonist ivuxolimab in advanced cancers. The protocol was immunoSEQ multiplex PCR, while the TCRdb copy is restricted to in-frame clones and leaves out a portion. The profile shows around 70,000 clones, around nine tenths of them singletons. Sequenced material: CD4+ or CD8+ T cells sorted from blood, taken in a trial of the OX40 agonist ivuxolimab. The receptors stem from an adult with an advanced solid tumor such as melanoma, head and neck, liver or kidney cancer.

The chain joins TRBV19 to TRBJ1-5; D gene ambiguous. The germline CDR1 and CDR2 sequences are LNHDA and SQIVND (reference sequence). V was shortened by 3 bases and J by 1 base, with 7 bases between the two germline ends. This CDR3 comprises 14 residues. The CDR3 here is CASSIYGSNQPQHF. The CDR3 DNA sequence: TGTGCCAGTAGTATCTATGGCAGCAATCAGCCCCAGCATTTT.

The count of this clone is one. The J gene is TRBJ1-2, the V gene TRBV7-3; 12 bases agree with TRBD1. Trimming removed 4 bases from V and 3 bases from J; junction bases left unmatched: 3. CDR1 and CDR2 from the germline V gene are SGHTA and FQGTGA. The CDR3 has 15 residues. This CDR3 reads CASSSGQGADYGYTF. The CDR3 DNA is TGTGCCAGCAGCTCGGGACAGGGGGCAGACTATGGCTACACCTTC.

V gene TRBV9 combines with J gene TRBJ2-7; TRBD1 matches at 8 bases. The CDR3 loop spans 13 amino acids. CDR1 is SGDLS, CDR2 YYNGEE, per germline. The J segment lost 5 bases and the V segment lost 3 bases, leaving 4 bases of the junction unmatched. CDR3 residues: CASSAQGADEQYF. The CDR3 coding sequence is TGTGCCAGCAGCGCCCAGGGGGCGGACGAGCAGTACTTC.

The J gene is TRBJ2-7, the V gene TRBV5-8; D gene ambiguous. The CDR3 covers 14 residues. From germline, CDR1 is SGHTS and CDR2 YDEGEE. Trimming pared 0 bases from V and 5 bases from J, leaving 12 bases between. CDR3 bases: TGTGCCAGCAGCTTGGCCGGTTCACCCCACGAGCAGTACTTC. This codes for CASSLAGSPHEQYF.

This clone occurred once. The genes are TRBV6-5 and TRBJ1-1; D is unclear. The CDR3 extends over 13 amino acids. Germline loops: CDR1 MNHEY, CDR2 SVGAGI. Trimming took off 8 bases at V and 1 base at J, with 11 bases between the two ends. CDR3 residues: CASGIESNTEAFF. DNA for the CDR3: TGTGCCAGCGGGATAGAATCGAACACTGAAGCTTTCTTT.